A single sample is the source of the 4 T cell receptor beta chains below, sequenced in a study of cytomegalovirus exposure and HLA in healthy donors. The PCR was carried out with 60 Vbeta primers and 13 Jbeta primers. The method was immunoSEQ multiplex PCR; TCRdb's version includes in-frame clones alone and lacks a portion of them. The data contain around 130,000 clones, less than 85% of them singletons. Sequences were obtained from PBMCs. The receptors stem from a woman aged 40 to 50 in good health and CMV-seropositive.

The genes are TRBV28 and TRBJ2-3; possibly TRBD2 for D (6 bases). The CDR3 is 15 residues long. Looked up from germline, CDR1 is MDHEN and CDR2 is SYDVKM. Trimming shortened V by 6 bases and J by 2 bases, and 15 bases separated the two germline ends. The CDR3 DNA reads TGTGCCAGCAGGTCCCGGGACTTGGTCACAGATACGCAGTATTTT. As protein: CASRSRDLVTDTQYF.

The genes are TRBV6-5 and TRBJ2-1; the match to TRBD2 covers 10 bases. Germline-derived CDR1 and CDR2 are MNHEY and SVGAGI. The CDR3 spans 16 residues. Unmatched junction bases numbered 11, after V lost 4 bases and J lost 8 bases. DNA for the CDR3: TGTGCCAGCAGTTCGTCAGCGGGGGGGCTCAGGGATGAGCAGTTCTTC. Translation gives CASSSSAGGLRDEQFF.

The CDR3 DNA reads TGCGCCAGCAGCTTGGAAGGAACAGGGTCTAATGAAAAACTGTTTTTT. Its translation: CASSLEGTGSNEKLFF. The chain couples TRBV5-1 to TRBJ1-4; possibly TRBD1 for D (6 bases). This CDR3 comprises 16 residues. Germline CDR1 and CDR2: SGHRS and YFSETQ. V dropped 0 bases and J dropped 3 bases, with 12 bases sitting between them.

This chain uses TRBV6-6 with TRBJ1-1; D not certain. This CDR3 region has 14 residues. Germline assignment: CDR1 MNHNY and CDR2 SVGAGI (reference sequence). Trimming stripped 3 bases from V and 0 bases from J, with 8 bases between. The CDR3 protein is CASSYLRLNTEAFF. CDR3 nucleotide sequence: TGTGCCAGCAGTTATTTGCGGCTGAACACTGAAGCTTTCTTT.